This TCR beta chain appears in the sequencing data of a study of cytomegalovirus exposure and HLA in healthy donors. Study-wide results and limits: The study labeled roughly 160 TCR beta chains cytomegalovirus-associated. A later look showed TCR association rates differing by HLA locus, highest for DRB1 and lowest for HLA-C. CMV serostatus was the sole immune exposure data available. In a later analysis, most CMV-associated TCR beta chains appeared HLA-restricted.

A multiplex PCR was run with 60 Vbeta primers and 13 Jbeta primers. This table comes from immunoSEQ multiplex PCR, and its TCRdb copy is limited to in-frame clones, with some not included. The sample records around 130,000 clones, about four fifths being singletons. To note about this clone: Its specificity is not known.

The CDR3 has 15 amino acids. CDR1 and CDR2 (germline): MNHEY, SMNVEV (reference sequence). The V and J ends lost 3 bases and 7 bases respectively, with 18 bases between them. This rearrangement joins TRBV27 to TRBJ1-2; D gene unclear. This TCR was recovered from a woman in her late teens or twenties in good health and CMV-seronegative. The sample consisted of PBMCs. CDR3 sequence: CASSFQHILSGGYTF. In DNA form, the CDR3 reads TGTGCCAGCAGTTTCCAACATATATTGAGCGGTGGCTACACCTTC.